There are a few counts of the clone carrying this T cell receptor beta chain. Its antigen remains unknown. The data are from a study of cytomegalovirus exposure and HLA in healthy donors. The CDR3 has 15 amino acids. The junction had 11 bases not matched to a gene; V was cut back by 5 bases and J by 9 bases. CDR1 is SEHNR and CDR2 is FQNEAQ in the germline V gene (reference sequence). Use of 60 Vbeta and 13 Jbeta primers characterized the PCR. Profiling relied on immunoSEQ multiplex PCR, and the TCRdb table lists in-frame clones only, not all of them. The profile shows 200,000 to 250,000 clones, 75% to 90% of them singletons. The study's findings and limits: TCR beta sequences reportedly predicted most subjects' HLA-A and HLA-B alleles accurately.

The sample taken for sequencing was PBMCs. The rearrangement joins TRBV7-9 to TRBJ1-5; 9 bases fit TRBD1. The TCR was taken from a woman under 30 in good health and CMV-seronegative. As DNA, the CDR3 is TGTGCCAGCAGCCCCCCTGGGACAGGGCTGCGGCCCCAGCATTTT. This translates into CASSPPGTGLRPQHF.